The clone carrying this TCR beta chain was seen ten or more times. These data come from a study of T cells in Graves' hyperthyroidism and ophthalmopathy. TCR beta CDR3 sequences were amplified from RNA transcripts. HTBI primers drove first-round RT-PCR of the TCR CDR3. TCRdb fed the multiplex PCR reads into MiXCR, producing one record per CDR3 protein. The sample contains about 720,000 distinct CDR3 sequences, over 15% of which appear only once. V trimming: 3 bases; J trimming: 8 bases; junction bases outside the gene matches: 2. The CDR3 is 13 amino acids. Germline V gene data show CDR1 as DFQATT and CDR2 as SNEGSKA (reference sequence).

The chain joins TRBV20-1 to TRBJ1-6; 9 bases map to TRBD1. This receptor was obtained from a woman between 45 and 65 years old with Graves' hyperthyroidism that later progressed to Graves' ophthalmopathy. Sequencing was carried out using blood. This CDR3 is CSASRDRDSPLHF. CDR3 in DNA: TGCAGTGCTAGTCGGGACAGGGATTCACCCCTCCACTTT.